Listed below are T cell receptor beta chains from one sample, sequenced in a study of T cells in Graves' hyperthyroidism and ophthalmopathy. TCRdb reprocessed the multiplex PCR reads via MiXCR and lists one record per CDR3 protein. This sample yields about 590,000 distinct CDR3 sequences, of which 12% to 15% are seen a single time; about 6.6% belongs to the top ten. Sequencing was carried out using blood. The receptor set was obtained from a young woman with Graves' ophthalmopathy. Each CDR3 is given with its conserved first and last residue. The D gene is left open where the match is weak. Expanded clones get a size class; other rows say once, few or many, or leave the size out.

clone size: few
V gene: TRBV3-1
J gene: TRBJ2-3
D gene: TRBD1
CDR3 DNA: TGTGCCAGCAGCCTGGGGACAGGGCCGGCAGATACGCAGTATTTT
CDR3 protein: CASSLGTGPADTQYF

clone size: many
V gene: TRBV27
J gene: TRBJ2-1
D gene: -
CDR3 DNA: TGTGCCAGCAGTCAATACTGGGACGGCTCGGGGCAGTTCTTC
CDR3 protein: CASSQYWDGSGQFF

clone size: many
V gene: TRBV28
J gene: TRBJ2-7
D gene: -
CDR3 DNA: TGTGCCAGCAGTTTGGCCAGGGCTGGTGGGGAGCAGTACTTC
CDR3 protein: CASSLARAGGEQYF

clone size: -
V gene: TRBV4-3
J gene: TRBJ2-1
D gene: -
CDR3 DNA: TGCGCCAGCAGCCAAGTGAACAGGGTTCCGCGGAATGAGCAGTTCTTC
CDR3 protein: CASSQVNRVPRNEQFF

clone size: many
V gene: TRBV11-2
J gene: TRBJ1-2
D gene: -
CDR3 DNA: TGTGCCAGCAGCTTAGCTGTATTCGGGGAAGGGGATGGCTACACCTTC
CDR3 protein: CASSLAVFGEGDGYTF

clone size: few
V gene: TRBV6-5
J gene: TRBJ2-1
D gene: -
CDR3 DNA: TGTGCCAGCAGTTACTCGCAGTTCAGTAGGTCGGCGGGGTCCTACAATGAGCAGTTCTTC
CDR3 protein: CASSYSQFSRSAGSYNEQFF

clone size: many
V gene: TRBV2
J gene: TRBJ1-4
D gene: -
CDR3 DNA: TGTGCCAGCAGTGATCCGGGGACAACTAATGAAAAACTGTTTTTT
CDR3 protein: CASSDPGTTNEKLFF

clone size: few
V gene: TRBV29-1
J gene: TRBJ2-2
D gene: -
CDR3 DNA: TGCAGCGTTGATCCGGCCCCGAACACCGGGGAGCTGTTTTTT
CDR3 protein: CSVDPAPNTGELFF

clone size: few
V gene: TRBV7-9
J gene: TRBJ1-5
D gene: TRBD1
CDR3 DNA: TGTGCCAGCAGCTTAGGGGGACAGGGTAAGAATAGCAATCAGCCCCAGCATTTT
CDR3 protein: CASSLGGQGKNSNQPQHF

clone size: -
V gene: TRBV4-2
J gene: TRBJ1-5
D gene: -
CDR3 DNA: TGTGCCAGCAGCCAAGGAATAGGGTTCAGCAATCAGCCCCAGCATTTT
CDR3 protein: CASSQGIGFSNQPQHF

clone size: many
V gene: TRBV5-1
J gene: TRBJ1-1
D gene: -
CDR3 DNA: TGCGCCAGCAACCCACAGGGTTTGAACACTGAAGCTTTCTTT
CDR3 protein: CASNPQGLNTEAFF

clone size: -
V gene: TRBV6-2/TRBV6-3
J gene: TRBJ2-1
D gene: -
CDR3 DNA: TGTGCCAGCAGTTACTGGGAAGGGACAAGGGTCGGCAATGAGCAGTTCTTC
CDR3 protein: CASSYWEGTRVGNEQFF

clone size: many
V gene: TRBV2
J gene: TRBJ2-3
D gene: TRBD2
CDR3 DNA: TGTGCCAGCAGAGGTTTCGGGACTAGCGGGAACACAGATACGCAGTATTTT
CDR3 protein: CASRGFGTSGNTDTQYF

clone size: many
V gene: TRBV10-3
J gene: TRBJ2-3
D gene: TRBD2
CDR3 DNA: TGTGCCATCAGTGATTTTGGCGGGAGGGCAGATACGCAGTATTTT
CDR3 protein: CAISDFGGRADTQYF

clone size: many
V gene: TRBV30
J gene: TRBJ2-1
D gene: -
CDR3 DNA: TGTGCCTGGAGTGTACGGCAGAGGTACAATGAGCAGTTCTTC
CDR3 protein: CAWSVRQRYNEQFF

clone size: many
V gene: TRBV28
J gene: TRBJ1-2
D gene: TRBD1
CDR3 DNA: TGTGCCCGCCGGGACAGTAACTATGGCTACACCTTC
CDR3 protein: CARRDSNYGYTF

clone size: many
V gene: TRBV27
J gene: TRBJ2-3
D gene: -
CDR3 DNA: TGTGCCAGCAGTTTTGGGCCGGGAGATACGCAGTATTTT
CDR3 protein: CASSFGPGDTQYF

clone size: -
V gene: TRBV2
J gene: TRBJ1-1
D gene: -
CDR3 DNA: TGTGCCAGCAGTGACCAAAGGAACACTGAAGCTTTCTTT
CDR3 protein: CASSDQRNTEAFF

clone size: many
V gene: TRBV28
J gene: TRBJ1-1
D gene: -
CDR3 DNA: TGTGCCAGCAGTGCCTCACTGTCCCCCTACACTGAAGCTTTCTTT
CDR3 protein: CASSASLSPYTEAFF

clone size: many
V gene: TRBV12-3/TRBV12-4
J gene: TRBJ2-1
D gene: TRBD2
CDR3 DNA: TGTGCCAGCAGGCAAGCGGGGGGTTCCTACAATGAGCAGTTCTTC
CDR3 protein: CASRQAGGSYNEQFF

clone size: -
V gene: TRBV6-5
J gene: TRBJ2-5
D gene: -
CDR3 DNA: TGTGCCAGCAGTTACTCGGAGGGTCTGGAGACCCAGTACTTC
CDR3 protein: CASSYSEGLETQYF

clone size: few
V gene: TRBV5-1
J gene: TRBJ2-2
D gene: -
CDR3 DNA: TGCGCCAGCAGCTGGACCTGGAACACCGGGGAGCTGTTTTTT
CDR3 protein: CASSWTWNTGELFF

clone size: many
V gene: TRBV3-1
J gene: TRBJ2-5
D gene: -
CDR3 DNA: TGTGCCAGCAGCCGTCACCAAGAGACCCAGTACTTC
CDR3 protein: CASSRHQETQYF

clone size: -
V gene: TRBV5-1
J gene: TRBJ1-6
D gene: -
CDR3 DNA: TGCGCCAGCAGCTTCTCAGGGTCTAATTCACCCCTCCACTTT
CDR3 protein: CASSFSGSNSPLHF

clone size: -
V gene: TRBV7-9
J gene: TRBJ2-7
D gene: -
CDR3 DNA: TGTGCCAGCAGCCACAACCTGGGGGAGCAGTACTTC
CDR3 protein: CASSHNLGEQYF

clone size: -
V gene: TRBV5-1
J gene: TRBJ2-1
D gene: TRBD2
CDR3 DNA: TGCGCCAGCAGCTTGAAACGGGAGGGCCTATGGGATGAGCAGTTCTTC
CDR3 protein: CASSLKREGLWDEQFF

clone size: many
V gene: TRBV27
J gene: TRBJ2-7
D gene: -
CDR3 DNA: TGTGCCAGCAGTTTATACCCGTCCACGAGGGCCTACCCCTACGAGCAGTACTTC
CDR3 protein: CASSLYPSTRAYPYEQYF

clone size: few
V gene: TRBV25-1
J gene: TRBJ2-5
D gene: -
CDR3 DNA: TGTGCCAGCAGTGAACCCCCCGCAGGGCCCCTCAGGGAGACCCAGTACTTC
CDR3 protein: CASSEPPAGPLRETQYF